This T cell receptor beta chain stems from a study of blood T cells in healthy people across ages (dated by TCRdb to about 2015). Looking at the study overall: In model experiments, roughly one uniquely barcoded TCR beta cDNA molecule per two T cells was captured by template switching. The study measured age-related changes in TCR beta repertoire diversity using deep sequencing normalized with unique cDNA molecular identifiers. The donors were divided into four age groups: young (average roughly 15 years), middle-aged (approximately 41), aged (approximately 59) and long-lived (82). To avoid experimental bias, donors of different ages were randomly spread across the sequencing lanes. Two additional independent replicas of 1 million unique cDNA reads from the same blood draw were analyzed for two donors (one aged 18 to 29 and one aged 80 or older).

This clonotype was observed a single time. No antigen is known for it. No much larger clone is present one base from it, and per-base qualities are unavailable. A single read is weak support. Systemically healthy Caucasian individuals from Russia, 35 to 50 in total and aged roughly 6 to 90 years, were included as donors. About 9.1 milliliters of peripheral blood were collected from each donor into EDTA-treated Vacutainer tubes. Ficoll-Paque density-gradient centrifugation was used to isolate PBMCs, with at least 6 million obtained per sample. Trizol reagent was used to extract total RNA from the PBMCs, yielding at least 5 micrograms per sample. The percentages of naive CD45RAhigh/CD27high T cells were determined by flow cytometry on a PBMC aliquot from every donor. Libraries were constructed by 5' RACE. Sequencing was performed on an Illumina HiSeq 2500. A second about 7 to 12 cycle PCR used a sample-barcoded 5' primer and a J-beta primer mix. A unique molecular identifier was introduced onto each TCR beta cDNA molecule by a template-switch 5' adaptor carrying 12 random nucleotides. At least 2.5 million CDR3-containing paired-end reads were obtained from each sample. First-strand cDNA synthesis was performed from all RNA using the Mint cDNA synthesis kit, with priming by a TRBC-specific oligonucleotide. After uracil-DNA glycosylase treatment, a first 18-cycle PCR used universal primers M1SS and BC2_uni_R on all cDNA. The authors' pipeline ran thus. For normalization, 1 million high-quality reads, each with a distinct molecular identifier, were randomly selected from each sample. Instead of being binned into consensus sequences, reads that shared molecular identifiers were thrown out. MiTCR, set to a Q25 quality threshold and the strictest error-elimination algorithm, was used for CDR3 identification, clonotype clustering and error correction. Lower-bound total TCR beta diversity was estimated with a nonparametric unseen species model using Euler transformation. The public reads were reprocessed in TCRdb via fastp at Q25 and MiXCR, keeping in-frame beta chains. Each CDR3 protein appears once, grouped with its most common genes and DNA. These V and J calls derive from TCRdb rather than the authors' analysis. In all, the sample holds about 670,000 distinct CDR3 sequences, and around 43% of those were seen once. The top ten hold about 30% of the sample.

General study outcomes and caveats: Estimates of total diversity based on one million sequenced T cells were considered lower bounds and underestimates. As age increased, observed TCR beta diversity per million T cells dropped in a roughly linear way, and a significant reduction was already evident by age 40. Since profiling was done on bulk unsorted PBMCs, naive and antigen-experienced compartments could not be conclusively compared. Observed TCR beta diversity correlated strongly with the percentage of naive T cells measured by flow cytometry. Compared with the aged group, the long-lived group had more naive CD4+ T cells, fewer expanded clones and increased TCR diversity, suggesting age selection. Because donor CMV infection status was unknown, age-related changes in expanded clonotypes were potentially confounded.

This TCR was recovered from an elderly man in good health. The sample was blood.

The CDR3 is CASSSRTGGSAQYF. In nucleotides, the sequence is TGTGCCAGCAGCTCACGGACCGGCGGGAGCGCCCAGTACTTC. This chain joins TRBV7-2 to TRBJ2-5; a stretch of 7 junction bases matches TRBD2. There are 14 amino acids in the CDR3, from cysteine to phenylalanine inclusive. The entry retains the CDR3 DNA only, 42 bases that are in frame from base 1. The germline V gene sets CDR1 to SGHTA and CDR2 to FQGNSA. V loses 4 bases at its end and J loses 9 bases; junction bases beyond the gene matches: 11.